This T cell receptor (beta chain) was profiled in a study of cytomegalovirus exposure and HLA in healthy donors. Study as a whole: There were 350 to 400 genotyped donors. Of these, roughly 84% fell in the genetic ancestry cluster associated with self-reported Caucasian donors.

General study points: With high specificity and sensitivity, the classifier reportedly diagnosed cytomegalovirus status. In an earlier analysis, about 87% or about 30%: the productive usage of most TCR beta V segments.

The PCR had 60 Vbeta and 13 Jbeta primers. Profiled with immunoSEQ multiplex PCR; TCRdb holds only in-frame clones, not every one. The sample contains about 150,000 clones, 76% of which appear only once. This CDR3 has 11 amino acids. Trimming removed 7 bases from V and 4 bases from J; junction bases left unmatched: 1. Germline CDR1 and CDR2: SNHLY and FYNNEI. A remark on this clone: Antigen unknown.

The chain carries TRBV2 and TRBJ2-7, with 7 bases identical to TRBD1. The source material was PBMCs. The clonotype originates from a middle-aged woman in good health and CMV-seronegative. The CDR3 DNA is TGTGCCAGCAACAGGGGATACGAGCAGTACTTC. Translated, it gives CASNRGYEQYF.